This TCR beta chain was documented in a study of CD8 T cells in ankylosing spondylitis. This clonotype occurred a few times. Its cognate antigen is unknown. Germline CDR1 LNHNV, CDR2 YYDKDF (reference sequence). Trimming cost V 0 bases and J 4 bases, with 11 bases left between them. The CDR3 has 15 residues. The study's findings and limits: A TCR beta motif of eight highly homologous variants appeared characteristic of ankylosing spondylitis blood.

Via MiXCR, TCRdb re-called the 5' RACE reads, giving one row per CDR3 protein. The sample has about 540,000 distinct CDR3 sequences; 12% are singletons. The source of this sequence is a male donor with ankylosing spondylitis. The sample consisted of blood, either unsorted or a sorted T cell fraction (not recorded which). This chain links TRBV15 with TRBJ2-3, with D unclear. The CDR3 sequence is CATSREEGFADTQYF. In DNA, the CDR3 is TGTGCCACCAGCAGAGAAGAAGGGTTCGCAGATACGCAGTATTTT.